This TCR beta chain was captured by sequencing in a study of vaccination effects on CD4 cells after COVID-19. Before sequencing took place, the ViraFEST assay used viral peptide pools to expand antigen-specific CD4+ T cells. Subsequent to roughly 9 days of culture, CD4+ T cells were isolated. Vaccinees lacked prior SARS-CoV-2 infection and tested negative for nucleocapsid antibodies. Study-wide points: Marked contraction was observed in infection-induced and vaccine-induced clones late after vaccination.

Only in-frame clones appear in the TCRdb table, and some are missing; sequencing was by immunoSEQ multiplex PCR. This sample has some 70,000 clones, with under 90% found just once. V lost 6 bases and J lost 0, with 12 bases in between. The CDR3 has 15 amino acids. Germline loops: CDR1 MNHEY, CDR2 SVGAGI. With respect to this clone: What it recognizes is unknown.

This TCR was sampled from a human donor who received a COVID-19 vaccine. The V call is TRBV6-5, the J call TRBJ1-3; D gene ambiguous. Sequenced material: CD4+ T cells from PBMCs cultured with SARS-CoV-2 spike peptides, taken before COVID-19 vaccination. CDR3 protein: CASSQFGSSGNTIYF. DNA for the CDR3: TGTGCCAGCAGCCAATTCGGCAGCTCTGGAAACACCATATATTTT.